The 27 T cell receptor beta chains given below trace back to one sample, sequenced in a study of cytomegalovirus exposure and HLA in healthy donors. 60 Vbeta and 13 Jbeta primers were used in PCR. The protocol was immunoSEQ multiplex PCR, while the TCRdb copy is restricted to in-frame clones and leaves out a portion. The sample lists roughly 200,000 clones, around 75% occurring once. The specimen was PBMCs. These receptors all come from a female donor in good health and CMV-seronegative.

This chain uses TRBV6-1 with TRBJ1-5; 8 positions match TRBD1. This CDR3 region has 14 residues. From germline, CDR1 is MNHNS and CDR2 SASEGT. V lost 5 bases, J lost 7 bases, and 7 bases stayed unmatched. The CDR3 loop is CASSPSDRGQPQHF. For the CDR3, the DNA is TGTGCCAGCAGTCCATCCGACAGGGGACAGCCCCAGCATTTT.

This clone occurred a few times. The chain is built from TRBV29-1 and TRBJ2-7; a possible D gene is TRBD2 (6 bases). The CDR3 covers 12 residues. Germline lookup yields CDR1 SQVTM and CDR2 ANQGSEA. V was clipped by 3 bases and J by 4 bases, with 10 bases between them. The chain's CDR3 is CSVEAGTYEQYF. The CDR3 coding sequence is TGCAGCGTTGAGGCGGGAACGTACGAGCAGTACTTC.

This clone has just one count. This chain uses TRBV18 with TRBJ2-7, with 9 nucleotides matching TRBD2. The CDR3 runs to 16 residues. Germline V gene sequence: CDR1 KGHSH, CDR2 LQKENI. With 0 bases clipped from V and 5 bases from J, the junction kept 8 bases outside the gene matches. CDR3 sequence reads: CASSPPSGGRAHEQYF. CDR3 DNA sequence: TGTGCCAGCTCACCACCGTCGGGCGGGAGGGCTCACGAGCAGTACTTC.

The chain has TRBV2 and TRBJ2-5; 8 positions match TRBD1. Trimming removed 2 bases from V and 4 bases from J; junction bases left unmatched: 3. The CDR3 contains 14 residues. Germline CDR1 SNHLY, CDR2 FYNNEI. The CDR3 region is CASSEQGAGETQYF. CDR3 DNA: TGTGCCAGCAGTGAACAGGGGGCTGGAGAGACCCAGTACTTC.

This chain joins TRBV5-1 and TRBJ2-7; tentative D call: TRBD2 (5 bases). CDR1 is SGHRS and CDR2 is YFSETQ in the germline V gene. V gave up 0 bases and J gave up 1 base, with 14 bases separating them. The CDR3 runs 16 residues. The CDR3 region is CASSLGRSSKSYEQYF. The CDR3 nucleotides read TGCGCCAGCAGCTTGGGTCGCTCTAGCAAATCCTACGAGCAGTACTTC. The variable domain in full, with the rest retrieved from reference TRBV5-1 and TRBJ2-7, is KAGVTQTPRYLIKTRGQQVTLSCSPISGHRSVSWYQQTPGQGLQFLFEYFSETQRNKGNFPGRFSGRQFSNSRSEMNVSTLELGDSALYLCASSLGRSSKSYEQYFGPGTRLTVT.

The rearrangement joins TRBV4-1 to TRBJ2-7, with 7 bases fitting TRBD1. The J segment lost 1 base and the V segment lost 0 bases, leaving 3 bases of the junction unmatched. CDR1 MGHRA and CDR2 YSYEKL come from the germline V gene. There are 15 residues in the CDR3. The CDR3 here is CASSQEGTVSYEQYF. The CDR3 region has the DNA TGCGCCAGCAGCCAAGAGGGGACAGTATCCTACGAGCAGTACTTC.

The gene calls are TRBV28 and TRBJ1-5, with D unresolved. Germline V gene data show CDR1 as MDHEN and CDR2 as SYDVKM. The V end was cut by 5 bases, the J end by 0 bases, with 11 bases between. CDR3 length: 15 amino acids. For the CDR3, the DNA is TGTGCCAGCAGTACCCTCGGGTCTAGCAATCAGCCCCAGCATTTT. Translating it yields CASSTLGSSNQPQHF. The complete variable domain, with remaining parts taken from reference TRBV28 and TRBJ1-5, reads DVKVTQSSRYLVKRTGEKVFLECVQDMDHENMFWYRQDPGLGLRLIYFSYDVKMKEKGDIPEGYSVSREKKERFSLILESASTNQTSMYLCASSTLGSSNQPQHFGDGTRLSIL.

The chain is built from TRBV7-6 and TRBJ1-2, with 7 positions matching TRBD1. Germline trimming cut 4 bases from V and 4 bases from J; bases unmatched to any gene: 6. Germline V gives CDR1 SGHVS, CDR2 FNYEAQ. This CDR3 is built from 14 residues. The chain's CDR3 is CASSSRQGGYGYTF. The CDR3 DNA follows: TGTGCCAGCAGCTCGCGCCAGGGGGGCTATGGCTACACCTTC.

The chain employs TRBV6-6 and TRBJ2-1; D gene unclear. From germline, CDR1 is MNHNY and CDR2 SVGAGI (reference sequence). Trimming took 2 bases from V and 8 from J, leaving 13 bases between them. The CDR3 extends over 14 amino acids. The DNA of the CDR3 is TGTGCCAGCAGTTACGCTTCATGGCCCGATGAGCAGTTCTTC. As protein: CASSYASWPDEQFF.

The chain couples TRBV5-1 to TRBJ2-5; 8 nucleotides agree with TRBD2. Germline CDR1 is SGHRS and CDR2 is YFSETQ. V shed 6 bases and J 5 bases; nucleotides not matched to a gene: 18. This CDR3 spans 17 amino acids. The CDR3 DNA follows: TGCGCCAGCAACCTAACGCCAGGGACTAGTTCATCGGAGACCCAGTACTTC. It is translated as CASNLTPGTSSSETQYF.

This rearrangement joins TRBV13 to TRBJ2-3; D may be TRBD2 (7 bases). The CDR3 covers 14 residues. Germline assignment: CDR1 PRHDT and CDR2 FYEKMQ (reference sequence). Trimming removed 3 bases from V and 3 bases from J, with 10 bases in between. The CDR3, as DNA: TGTGCCAGCAGCTTTGGGGGGGCGACAGATACGCAGTATTTT. Residues: CASSFGGATDTQYF.

As to this clone: The identical CDR3 is also encoded by other nucleotide sequences in the sample. The rearrangement uses TRBV11-2 and TRBJ2-5, with TRBD2 matching 9 bases. V dropped 5 bases and J dropped 5; count of bases not matched to a gene: 9. The CDR3 runs to 15 residues. The germline CDR1 and CDR2 sequences are SGHAT and FQNNGV. The CDR3 region has the DNA TGTGCCAGCAGCCCGGGTACCGGGACTAGCGAGACCCAGTACTTC. This encodes CASSPGTGTSETQYF.

Concerning this clone itself: At the DNA level, this CDR3 is encoded by other sequences in the same sample as well. The CDR3 DNA reads TGTGCCTGGAGTGTAGGGGCAGATACGCAGTATTTT. This gives the protein CAWSVGADTQYF. This chain connects TRBV30 to TRBJ2-3, with D maybe TRBD1 (5 bases). This CDR3 is built from 12 residues. V was clipped by 0 bases and J by 4 bases, with 5 bases between them. Per germline, CDR1 GTSNPN and CDR2 SVGIG (reference sequence).

The chain carries TRBV27 and TRBJ1-5, with D perhaps matching TRBD1 (6 bases). The ends were cut back, 5 bases at V and 3 bases at J, with 11 bases in the middle. The CDR3 is 14 amino acids. Per germline, CDR1 MNHEY and CDR2 SMNVEV (reference sequence). The CDR3 sequence: CASSHGQYNQPQHF. The DNA for the CDR3 is TGTGCCAGCAGTCACGGACAGTACAATCAGCCCCAGCATTTT.

This clone was observed a few times. The rearrangement joins TRBV9 to TRBJ2-1, with D maybe TRBD2 (6 bases). The CDR3 is 14 residues long. Per germline, CDR1 SGDLS and CDR2 YYNGEE. Deletions cut 3 bases from V and 8 bases from J, with 15 bases between. This chain's CDR3 is CASSGRGILHEQFF. The DNA of the CDR3 is TGTGCCAGCAGCGGGAGGGGTATTCTTCATGAGCAGTTCTTC.

The V and J genes are TRBV5-1 and TRBJ1-5, with 8 bases matching TRBD1. V lost 4 bases, J lost 8 bases, and 8 bases stayed unmatched. Germline V gives CDR1 SGHRS, CDR2 YFSETQ. The CDR3 has 14 residues. For the CDR3, the DNA is TGCGCCAGCAGCCCCGGGACAGGCGACGAGCCCCAGCATTTT. Translating it yields CASSPGTGDEPQHF.

The V call is TRBV11-2, the J call TRBJ1-2; D remains unclear. The CDR3 totals 15 residues. Trimming removed 0 bases from V and 7 bases from J, with 15 bases in between. Germline V gene data show CDR1 as SGHAT and CDR2 as FQNNGV. The CDR3 sequence: CASSLDRSAPGGYTF. The CDR3 nucleotides are TGTGCCAGCAGCTTAGATCGTAGTGCCCCTGGTGGCTACACCTTC.

The chain uses TRBV18 and TRBJ2-1, with 7 bases fitting TRBD2. The germline V gene has CDR1 KGHSH and CDR2 LQKENI. This CDR3 region has 15 residues. Trimming removed 5 bases from V and 0 bases from J; junction bases left unmatched: 4. The DNA of the CDR3 is TGTGCCAGCTCATCTAGCGGCTACTCCTACAATGAGCAGTTCTTC. Translated, it gives CASSSSGYSYNEQFF.

This clone has a handful of counts. Other DNA sequences in this specimen translate into the identical CDR3. This sequence joins TRBV5-1 and TRBJ2-7, with 10 bases lining up with TRBD1. The CDR3 has 15 residues. Looked up from germline, CDR1 is SGHRS and CDR2 is YFSETQ. Trimming took 0 bases from V and 1 from J; bases not matched to a gene: 1. CDR3: CASSLGQGASYEQYF. The CDR3 nucleotides read TGCGCCAGCAGCTTGGGACAGGGGGCGTCCTACGAGCAGTACTTC.

The chain recombines TRBV30 with TRBJ2-1, with 8 bases lining up with TRBD2. The CDR3 spans 15 residues. Germline CDR1 GTSNPN, CDR2 SVGIG (reference sequence). Trimming at V came to 2 bases and at J to 8 bases, leaving 11 bases not matched to a gene. Written as DNA, the CDR3 is TGTGCCTGGAGTAGCGGGTTAGCGGGACATGATGAGCAGTTCTTC. Protein: CAWSSGLAGHDEQFF.

The V and J genes are TRBV19 and TRBJ2-7; the D is unclear. Germline V lookup: CDR1 LNHDA, CDR2 SQIVND (reference sequence). This CDR3 has 13 amino acids. V lost 5 bases, J lost 4 bases, and 12 bases lay in between. Written as DNA, the CDR3 is TGTGCCAGTAGTCAGATGATCGATTACGAGCAGTACTTC. Protein product: CASSQMIDYEQYF.

The CDR3 DNA reads TGTGCCAGCAGCCCTAACAGGGTCCCGTACGAGCAGTACTTC. This sequence encodes CASSPNRVPYEQYF. This sequence joins TRBV9 and TRBJ2-7, with TRBD1 as a possible D gene (6 bases). Trimming shortened V by 4 bases and J by 4 bases, and 15 bases separated the two germline ends. The CDR3 runs to 14 residues. CDR1 and CDR2 from the germline V gene are SGDLS and YYNGEE.

The chain combines TRBV6-5 with TRBJ2-7; 8 bases match TRBD2. This CDR3 is 13 amino acids long. Trimming removed 6 bases from V and 6 bases from J; junction bases left unmatched: 7. CDR1 and CDR2 (germline): MNHEY, SVGAGI. CDR3 loop: CASSPAGLGEQYF. In DNA, the CDR3 is TGTGCCAGCAGCCCAGCGGGACTAGGCGAGCAGTACTTC.

The J gene is TRBJ2-1, the V gene TRBV4-2; 10 bases map to TRBD2. The CDR3 covers 16 residues. The V gene end was trimmed by 1 base and the J gene end by 0 bases; junction bases not matched to a gene: 0. Germline CDR1 reads LGHNA; CDR2 reads YNFKEQ. CDR3 DNA: TGTGCCAGCAGCCAAGTAGCGGGAGGCTCCTACAATGAGCAGTTCTTC. Protein product: CASSQVAGGSYNEQFF.

The V gene is TRBV19, the J gene TRBJ2-7, with TRBD2 matching 12 bases. After removal of 5 bases from V and 6 bases from J, the junction contained 8 bases not matched to a gene. CDR3 length: 15 amino acids. The germline gives CDR1 LNHDA, CDR2 SQIVND (reference sequence). CDR3 sequence reads: CASSPLAGGPVEQYF. CDR3 bases: TGTGCCAGTAGTCCTCTAGCGGGAGGGCCTGTCGAGCAGTACTTC.

This rearrangement joins TRBV5-6 to TRBJ1-6; the D gene is possibly TRBD1 (5 bases). The germline V gene encodes CDR1 SGHDT and CDR2 YYEEEE. This CDR3 is built from 14 residues. Trimming stripped 5 bases from V and 9 bases from J, with 15 bases between. The CDR3 DNA follows: TGTGCCAGCAGTATAGCCGGGGGGATTTCACCCCTCCACTTT. Translating gives CASSIAGGISPLHF.

This rearrangement joins TRBV11-1 to TRBJ2-5; tentative D call: TRBD1 (5 bases). Trimming left V 0 bases short and J 0 bases short, with 14 bases between. The germline V gene encodes CDR1 SGHAT and CDR2 FQDESV (reference sequence). The CDR3 totals 17 residues. CDR3 sequence: CASSLAPGHEYQETQYF. The CDR3 coding sequence is TGTGCCAGCAGCTTAGCGCCCGGACACGAGTACCAAGAGACCCAGTACTTC. The full variable domain, in which reference TRBV11-1 and TRBJ2-5 provide the parts outside the CDR3, is EAEVAQSPRYKITEKSQAVAFWCDPISGHATLYWYRQILGQGPELLVQFQDESVVDDSQLPKDRFSAERLKGVDSTLKIQPAELGDSAMYLCASSLAPGHEYQETQYFGPGTRLLVL.